A single sample gave rise to the 7 T cell receptor beta chains below, sequenced in a study of cytomegalovirus exposure and HLA in healthy donors. In the PCR, 60 Vbeta and 13 Jbeta primers were used. TCRdb's copy holds only in-frame clones and misses some; the assay was immunoSEQ multiplex PCR. The table includes over 200,000 clones, around 80% detected once. What was sequenced was PBMCs. These TCRs come from a middle-aged woman in good health and CMV-seropositive.

This chain links TRBV6-5 with TRBJ2-3; 11 bases align to TRBD2. The CDR3 extends over 15 amino acids. Germline trimming cut 2 bases from V and 7 bases from J; bases unmatched to any gene: 5. The germline V gene has CDR1 MNHEY and CDR2 SVGAGI. The CDR3 bases are TGTGCCAGCAGTTACGGGACTAGCGGCAGAAATACGCAGTATTTT. Its translation: CASSYGTSGRNTQYF.

The rearrangement uses TRBV30 and TRBJ2-2; D not resolved. The CDR3 runs to 12 residues. CDR1 and CDR2 (germline): GTSNPN, SVGIG (reference sequence). Trimming cost V 4 bases and J 7 bases, with 10 bases left between them. The CDR3 region is CAWTEFYGELFF. CDR3 coding DNA: TGTGCCTGGACCGAGTTTTACGGGGAGCTGTTTTTT.

V and J are TRBV29-1 and TRBJ2-1, with a tentative D call TRBD2 (5 bases). The V end was cut by 0 bases, the J end by 7 bases, with 10 bases between. Per the germline V gene, CDR1 is SQVTM and CDR2 is ANQGSEA. The length of the CDR3 is 13 residues. CDR3: CSVEEISANEQFF. The CDR3, as DNA: TGCAGCGTTGAAGAGATTAGCGCAAATGAGCAGTTCTTC.

The gene calls are TRBV2 and TRBJ2-5; 14 bases match TRBD2. The CDR3 contains 16 residues. The V segment lost 6 bases and the J segment 1 base; nucleotides outside the gene matches: 4. The germline V gene encodes CDR1 SNHLY and CDR2 FYNNEI. CDR3 sequence: CASSSGLAGGQETQYF. CDR3 DNA: TGTGCCAGCAGCTCCGGACTAGCGGGGGGCCAAGAGACCCAGTACTTC.

This clone has only a few counts. This chain uses TRBV6-1 with TRBJ1-5, with unresolved D. V was shortened by 6 bases and J by 0 bases, with 9 bases between the two germline ends. The CDR3 is made up of 14 amino acids. Germline V gene sequence: CDR1 MNHNS, CDR2 SASEGT. The DNA for the CDR3 is TGTGCCAGCAGGGAGGTTTATAGCAATCAGCCCCAGCATTTT. It is translated as CASREVYSNQPQHF.

Only a few counts were recorded for this clone. V and J are TRBV5-6 and TRBJ2-5, with a possible D match to TRBD1 (6 bases). The CDR3 totals 15 residues. Germline CDR1 and CDR2: SGHDT and YYEEEE. Trimming removed 4 bases from V and 7 bases from J, with 20 bases in between. CDR3 sequence reads: CASSPGTPAEGTQYF. The CDR3 DNA reads as TGTGCCAGCAGCCCCGGGACACCCGCCGAGGGGACCCAGTACTTC.

The rearrangement links TRBV9 to TRBJ2-1; 9 bases map to TRBD2. Germline V gives CDR1 SGDLS, CDR2 YYNGEE. V dropped 0 bases and J dropped 9; count of bases not matched to a gene: 4. The CDR3 length is 14 residues. The CDR3 nucleotides are TGTGCCAGCAGCGTAGCTGGGCGGGAGGGTGAGCAGTTCTTC. Amino acid sequence: CASSVAGREGEQFF.